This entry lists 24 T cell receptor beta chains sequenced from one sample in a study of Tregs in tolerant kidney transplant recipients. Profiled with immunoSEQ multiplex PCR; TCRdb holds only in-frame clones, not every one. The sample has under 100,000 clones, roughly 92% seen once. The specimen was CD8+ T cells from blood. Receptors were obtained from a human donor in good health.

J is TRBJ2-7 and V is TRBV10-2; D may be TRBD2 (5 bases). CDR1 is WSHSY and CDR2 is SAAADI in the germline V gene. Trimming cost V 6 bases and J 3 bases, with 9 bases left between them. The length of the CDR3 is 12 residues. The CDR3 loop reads CASSHGLYEQYF. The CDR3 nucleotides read TGCGCCAGCAGCCATGGACTCTACGAGCAGTACTTC.

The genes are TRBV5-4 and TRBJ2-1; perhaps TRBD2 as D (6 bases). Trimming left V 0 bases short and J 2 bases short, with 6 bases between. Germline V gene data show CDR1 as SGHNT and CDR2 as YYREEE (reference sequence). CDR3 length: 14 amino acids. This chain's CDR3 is CASSLGGAYNEQFF. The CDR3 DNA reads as TGTGCCAGCAGCTTGGGGGGGGCCTACAATGAGCAGTTCTTC.

The CDR3 loop reads CASSHQGLNTEAFF. In DNA, the CDR3 is TGCGCCAGCAGCCACCAGGGGTTGAACACTGAAGCTTTCTTT. The chain uses TRBV4-1 and TRBJ1-1, with a weak D call TRBD1 (6 bases). V gave up 3 bases and J gave up 0 bases, with 8 bases separating them. The CDR3 loop spans 14 amino acids. CDR1 and CDR2 from the germline V gene are MGHRA and YSYEKL.

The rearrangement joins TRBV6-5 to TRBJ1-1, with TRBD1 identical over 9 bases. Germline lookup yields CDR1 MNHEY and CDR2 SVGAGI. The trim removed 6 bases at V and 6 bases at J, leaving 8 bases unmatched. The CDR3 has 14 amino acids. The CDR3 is CASSDGTGIPEAFF. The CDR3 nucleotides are TGTGCCAGCAGCGACGGGACAGGGATACCTGAAGCTTTCTTT.

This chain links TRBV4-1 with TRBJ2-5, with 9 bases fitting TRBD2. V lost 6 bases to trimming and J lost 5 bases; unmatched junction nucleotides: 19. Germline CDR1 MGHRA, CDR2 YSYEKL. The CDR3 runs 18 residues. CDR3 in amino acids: CASSPDRLGGRAAETQYF. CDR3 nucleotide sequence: TGCGCCAGCAGTCCCGACAGGCTGGGCGGGAGGGCCGCGGAGACCCAGTACTTC.

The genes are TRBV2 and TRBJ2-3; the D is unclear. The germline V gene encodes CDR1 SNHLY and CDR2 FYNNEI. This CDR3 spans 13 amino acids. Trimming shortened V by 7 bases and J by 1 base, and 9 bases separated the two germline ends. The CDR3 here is CASTLHRTDTQYF. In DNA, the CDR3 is TGTGCCAGCACTCTACATCGCACAGATACGCAGTATTTT.

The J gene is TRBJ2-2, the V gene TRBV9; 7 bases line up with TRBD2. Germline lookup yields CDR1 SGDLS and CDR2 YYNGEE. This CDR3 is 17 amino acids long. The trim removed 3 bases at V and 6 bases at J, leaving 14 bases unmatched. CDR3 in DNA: TGTGCCAGCAGCGATCCTAATGCGGGAGTACAGTCCGGGGAGCTGTTTTTT. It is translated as CASSDPNAGVQSGELFF.

In DNA form, the CDR3 reads TGTGCCAGCAGAGACAGGGGTAGGTACGAGCAGTACTTC. Residues: CASRDRGRYEQYF. J is TRBJ2-7 and V is TRBV6-1, with 8 bases lining up with TRBD1. This CDR3 comprises 13 residues. The trim removed 6 bases at V and 4 bases at J, leaving 5 bases unmatched. Germline loops: CDR1 MNHNS, CDR2 SASEGT.

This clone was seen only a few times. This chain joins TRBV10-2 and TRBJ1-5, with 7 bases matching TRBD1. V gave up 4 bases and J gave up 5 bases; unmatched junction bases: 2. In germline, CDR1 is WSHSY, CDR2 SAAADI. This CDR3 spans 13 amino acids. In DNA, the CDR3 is TGCGCCAGCAGTGGACAGGGACATCAGCCCCAGCATTTT. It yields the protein CASSGQGHQPQHF.

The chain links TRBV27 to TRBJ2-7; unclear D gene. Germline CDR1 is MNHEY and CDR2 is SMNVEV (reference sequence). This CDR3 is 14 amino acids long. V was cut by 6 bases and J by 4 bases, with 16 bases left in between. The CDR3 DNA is TGTGCCAGCAGCCCCATTACATTCCTTTACGAGCAGTACTTC. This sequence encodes CASSPITFLYEQYF.

The CDR3 spells CASSPGTDFYEQYF. The CDR3 region has the DNA TGTGCCAGCAGCCCCGGGACAGACTTTTACGAGCAGTACTTC. V is TRBV7-7 and J is TRBJ2-7; 7 positions agree with TRBD1. The V segment lost 5 bases and the J segment 4 bases; nucleotides outside the gene matches: 8. Per germline, CDR1 SSHAT and CDR2 FNYEAQ (reference sequence). The CDR3 has 14 amino acids.

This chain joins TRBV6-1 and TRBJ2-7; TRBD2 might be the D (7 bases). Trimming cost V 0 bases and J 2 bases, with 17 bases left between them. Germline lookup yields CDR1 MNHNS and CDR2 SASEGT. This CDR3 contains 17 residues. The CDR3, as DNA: TGTGCCAGCAGTGAAGCTAGGGGGGGAACAGTGACCTACGAGCAGTACTTC. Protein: CASSEARGGTVTYEQYF.

The CDR3: CASSDGVSHYGYTF. For the CDR3, the DNA is TGCGCCAGCAGTGATGGGGTCTCCCACTATGGCTACACCTTC. The chain employs TRBV10-2 and TRBJ1-2; D not resolved. Per the germline V gene, CDR1 is WSHSY and CDR2 is SAAADI. With 3 bases removed from V and 3 bases from J, the gap between germline ends came to 11 bases. This CDR3 comprises 14 residues.

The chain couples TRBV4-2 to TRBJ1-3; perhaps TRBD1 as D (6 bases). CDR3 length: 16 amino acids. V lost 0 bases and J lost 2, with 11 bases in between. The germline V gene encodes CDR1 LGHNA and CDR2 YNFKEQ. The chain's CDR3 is CASSQEGQGTGNTIYF. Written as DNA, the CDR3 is TGTGCCAGCAGCCAAGAAGGGCAGGGGACTGGAAACACCATATATTTT.

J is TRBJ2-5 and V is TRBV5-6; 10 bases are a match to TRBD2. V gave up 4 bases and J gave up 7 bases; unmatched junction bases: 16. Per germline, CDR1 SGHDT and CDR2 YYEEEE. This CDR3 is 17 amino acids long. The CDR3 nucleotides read TGTGCCAGCAGCCCAGAGGGGGCTAGCGGGAGTTCGGCGACCCAGTACTTC. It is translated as CASSPEGASGSSATQYF. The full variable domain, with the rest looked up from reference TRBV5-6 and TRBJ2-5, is DAGVTQSPTHLIKTRGQQVTLRCSPKSGHDTVSWYQQALGQGPQFIFQYYEEEERQRGNFPDRFSGHQFPNYSSELNVNALLLGDSALYLCASSPEGASGSSATQYFGPGTRLLVL.

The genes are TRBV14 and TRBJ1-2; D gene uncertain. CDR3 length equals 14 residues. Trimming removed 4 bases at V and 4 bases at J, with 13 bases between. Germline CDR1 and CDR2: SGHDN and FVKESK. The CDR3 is CASSPVDTGYGYTF. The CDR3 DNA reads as TGTGCCAGCAGCCCAGTTGACACGGGCTATGGCTACACCTTC.

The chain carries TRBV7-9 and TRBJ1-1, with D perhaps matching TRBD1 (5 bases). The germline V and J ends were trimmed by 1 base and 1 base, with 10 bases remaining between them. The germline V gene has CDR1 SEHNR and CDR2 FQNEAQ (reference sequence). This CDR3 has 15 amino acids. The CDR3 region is CASSLGRVPNTEAFF. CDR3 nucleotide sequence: TGTGCCAGCAGCTTAGGCAGGGTCCCGAACACTGAAGCTTTCTTT.

The CDR3 DNA reads TGCGCCAGCAGCTTGGATTCCGGGACAGGGTTTCTTGGCTACACCTTC. Protein product: CASSLDSGTGFLGYTF. The chain joins TRBV5-1 to TRBJ1-2, with 9 bases identical to TRBD1. Germline V gives CDR1 SGHRS, CDR2 YFSETQ. The J segment lost 7 bases and the V segment lost 0 bases, leaving 10 bases of the junction unmatched. CDR3 length equals 16 residues.

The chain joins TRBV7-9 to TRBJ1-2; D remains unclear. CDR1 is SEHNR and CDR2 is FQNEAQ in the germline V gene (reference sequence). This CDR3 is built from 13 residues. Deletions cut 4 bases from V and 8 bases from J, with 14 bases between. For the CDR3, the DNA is TGTGCCAGCAGCTCGCCAAGAGGTTGGGGCTACACCTTC. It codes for CASSSPRGWGYTF.

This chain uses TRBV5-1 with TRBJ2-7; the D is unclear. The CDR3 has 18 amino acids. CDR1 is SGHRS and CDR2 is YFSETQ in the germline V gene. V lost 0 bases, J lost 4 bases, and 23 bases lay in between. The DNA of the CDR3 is TGCGCCAGCAGCTTGGCGATGGGATCTTTAACTGTGCCTTACGAGCAGTACTTC. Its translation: CASSLAMGSLTVPYEQYF.

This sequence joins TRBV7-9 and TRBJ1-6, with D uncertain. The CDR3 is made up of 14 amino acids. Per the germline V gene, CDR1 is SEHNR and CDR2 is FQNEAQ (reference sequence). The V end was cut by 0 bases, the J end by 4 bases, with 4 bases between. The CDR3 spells CASSLAQYNSPLHF. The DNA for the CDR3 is TGTGCCAGCAGCTTAGCTCAGTATAATTCACCCCTCCACTTT.

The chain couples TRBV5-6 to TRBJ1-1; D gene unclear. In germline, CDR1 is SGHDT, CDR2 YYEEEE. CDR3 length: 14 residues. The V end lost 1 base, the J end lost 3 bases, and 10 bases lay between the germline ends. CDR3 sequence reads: CASSLSDGYTEAFF. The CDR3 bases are TGTGCCAGCAGCTTGTCTGACGGATACACTGAAGCTTTCTTT.

The chain's CDR3 is CASSPGAARLQETQYF. CDR3 DNA sequence: TGTGCCAGCTCACCAGGGGCAGCTCGCCTACAAGAGACCCAGTACTTC. V is TRBV18 and J is TRBJ2-5; a possible D gene is TRBD1 (5 bases). Looked up from germline, CDR1 is KGHSH and CDR2 is LQKENI. The CDR3 runs to 16 residues. Between the trimmed V and J ends, which lost 2 bases and 2 bases, there was a span of 15 bases. The whole variable domain, remainder taken from reference TRBV18 and TRBJ2-5, is NAGVMQNPRHLVRRRGQEARLRCSPMKGHSHVYWYRQLPEEGLKFMVYLQKENIIDESGMPKERFSAEFPKEGPSILRIQQVVRGDSAAYFCASSPGAARLQETQYFGPGTRLLVL.

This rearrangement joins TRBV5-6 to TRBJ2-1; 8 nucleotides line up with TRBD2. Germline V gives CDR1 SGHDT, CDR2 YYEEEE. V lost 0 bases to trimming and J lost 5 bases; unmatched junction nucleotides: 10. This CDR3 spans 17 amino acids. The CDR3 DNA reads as TGTGCCAGCAGCTTGGCCGGTGGGCGGGGGGATCACAATGAGCAGTTCTTC. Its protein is CASSLAGGRGDHNEQFF.